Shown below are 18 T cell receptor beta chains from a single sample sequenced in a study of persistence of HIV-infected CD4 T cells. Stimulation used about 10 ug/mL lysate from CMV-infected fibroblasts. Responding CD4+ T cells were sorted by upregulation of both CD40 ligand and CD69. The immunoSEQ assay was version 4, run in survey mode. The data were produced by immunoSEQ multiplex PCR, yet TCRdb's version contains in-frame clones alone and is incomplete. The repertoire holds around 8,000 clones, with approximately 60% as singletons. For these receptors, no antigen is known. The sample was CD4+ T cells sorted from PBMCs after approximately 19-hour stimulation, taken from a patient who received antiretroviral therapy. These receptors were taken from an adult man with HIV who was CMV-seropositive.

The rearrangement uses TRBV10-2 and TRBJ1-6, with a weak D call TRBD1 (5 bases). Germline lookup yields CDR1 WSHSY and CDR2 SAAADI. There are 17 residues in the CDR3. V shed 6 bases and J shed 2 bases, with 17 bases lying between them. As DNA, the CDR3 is TGCGCCAGCAGCCCCAGCGCGGGGGGTACCTATAATTCACCCCTCCACTTT. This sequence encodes CASSPSAGGTYNSPLHF.

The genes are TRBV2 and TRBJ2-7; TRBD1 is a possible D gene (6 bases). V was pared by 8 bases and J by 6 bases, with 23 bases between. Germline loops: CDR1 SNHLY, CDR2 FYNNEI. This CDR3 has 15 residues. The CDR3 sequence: CASSNLHRDEAEQYF. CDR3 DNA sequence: TGTGCCAGCTCAAATCTTCACAGGGATGAGGCCGAGCAGTACTTC.

The CDR3 DNA reads TGTGCCAGCAGCGGTAGCGGGGGGCACAATGAGCAGTTCTTC. Translating it yields CASSGSGGHNEQFF. The chain carries TRBV6-5 and TRBJ2-1, with 10 positions matching TRBD2. The V gene end was trimmed by 6 bases and the J gene end by 5 bases; junction bases not matched to a gene: 4. The germline CDR1 and CDR2 sequences are MNHEY and SVGAGI. The CDR3 length is 14 residues.

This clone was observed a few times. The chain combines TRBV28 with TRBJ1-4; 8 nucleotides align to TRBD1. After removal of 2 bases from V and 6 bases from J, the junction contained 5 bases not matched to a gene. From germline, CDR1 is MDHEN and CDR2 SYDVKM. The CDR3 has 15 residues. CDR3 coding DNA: TGTGCCAGCAGTTTAAACAGGGGGTTATATGAAAAACTGTTTTTT. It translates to CASSLNRGLYEKLFF.

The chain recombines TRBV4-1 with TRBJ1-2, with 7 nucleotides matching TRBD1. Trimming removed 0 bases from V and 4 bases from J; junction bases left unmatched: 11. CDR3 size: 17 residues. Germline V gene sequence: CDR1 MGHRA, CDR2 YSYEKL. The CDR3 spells CASSQDPDRNNRYGYTF. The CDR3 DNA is TGCGCCAGCAGCCAAGACCCGGACAGGAACAACCGCTATGGCTACACCTTC.

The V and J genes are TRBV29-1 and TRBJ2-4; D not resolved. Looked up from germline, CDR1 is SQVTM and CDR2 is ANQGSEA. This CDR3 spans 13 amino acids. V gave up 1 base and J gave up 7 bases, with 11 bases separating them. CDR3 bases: TGCAGCGTTGAAGTGGGTTCACAGAACATTCAGTACTTC. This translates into CSVEVGSQNIQYF.

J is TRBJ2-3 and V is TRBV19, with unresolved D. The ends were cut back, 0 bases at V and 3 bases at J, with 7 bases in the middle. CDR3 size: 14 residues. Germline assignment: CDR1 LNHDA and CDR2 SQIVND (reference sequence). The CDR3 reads CASSIDRQTDTQYF. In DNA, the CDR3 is TGTGCCAGTAGTATAGATAGGCAGACAGATACGCAGTATTTT.

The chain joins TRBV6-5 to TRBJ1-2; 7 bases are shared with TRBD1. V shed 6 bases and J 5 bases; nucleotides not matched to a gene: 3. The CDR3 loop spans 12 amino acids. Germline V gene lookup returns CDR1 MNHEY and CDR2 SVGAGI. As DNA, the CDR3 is TGTGCCAGCAGATTACAGGGGTATGGCTACACCTTC. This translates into CASRLQGYGYTF.

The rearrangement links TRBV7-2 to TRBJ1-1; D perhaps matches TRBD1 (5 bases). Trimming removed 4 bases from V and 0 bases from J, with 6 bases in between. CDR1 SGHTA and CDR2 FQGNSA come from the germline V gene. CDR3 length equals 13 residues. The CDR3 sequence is CASSSTVNTEAFF. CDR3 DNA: TGTGCCAGCAGCTCGACAGTGAACACTGAAGCTTTCTTT. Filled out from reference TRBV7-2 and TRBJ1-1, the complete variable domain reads GAGVSQSPSNKVTEKGKDVELRCDPISGHTALYWYRQSLGQGLEFLIYFQGNSAPDKSGLPSDRFSAERTGGSVSTLTIQRTQQEDSAVYLCASSSTVNTEAFFGQGTRLTVV.

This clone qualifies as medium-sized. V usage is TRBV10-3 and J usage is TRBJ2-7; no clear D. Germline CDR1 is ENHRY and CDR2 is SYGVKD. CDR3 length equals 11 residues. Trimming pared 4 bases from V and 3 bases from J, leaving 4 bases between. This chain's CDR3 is CAISVGYEQYF. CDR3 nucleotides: TGTGCCATCAGTGTAGGCTACGAGCAGTACTTC.

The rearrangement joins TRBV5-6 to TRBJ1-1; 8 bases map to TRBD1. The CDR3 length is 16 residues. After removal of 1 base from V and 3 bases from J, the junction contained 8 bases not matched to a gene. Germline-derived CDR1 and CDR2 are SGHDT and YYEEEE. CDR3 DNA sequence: TGTGCCAGCAGCTTGTGGAGGACACAGGGGGACACTGAAGCTTTCTTT. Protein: CASSLWRTQGDTEAFF.

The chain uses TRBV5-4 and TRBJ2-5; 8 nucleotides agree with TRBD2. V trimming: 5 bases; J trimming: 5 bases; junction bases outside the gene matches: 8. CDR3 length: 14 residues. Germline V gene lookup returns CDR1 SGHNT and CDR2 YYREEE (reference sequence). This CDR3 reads CASSRLSGMETQYF. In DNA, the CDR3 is TGTGCCAGCAGTCGACTTAGCGGGATGGAGACCCAGTACTTC.

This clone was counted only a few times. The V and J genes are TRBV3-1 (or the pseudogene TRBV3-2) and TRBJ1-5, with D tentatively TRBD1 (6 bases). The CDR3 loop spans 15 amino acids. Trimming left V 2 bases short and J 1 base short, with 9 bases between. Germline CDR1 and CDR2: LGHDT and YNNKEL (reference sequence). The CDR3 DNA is TGTGCCAGCAGCCAACAGGGGTGGAGCAATCAGCCCCAGCATTTT. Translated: CASSQQGWSNQPQHF.

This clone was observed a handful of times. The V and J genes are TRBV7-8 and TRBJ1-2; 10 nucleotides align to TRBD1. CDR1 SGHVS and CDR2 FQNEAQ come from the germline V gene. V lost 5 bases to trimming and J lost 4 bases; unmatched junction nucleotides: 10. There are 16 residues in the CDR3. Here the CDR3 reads CASSQGQGINFYGYTF. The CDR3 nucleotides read TGTGCCAGCAGCCAGGGACAGGGGATTAATTTCTATGGCTACACCTTC. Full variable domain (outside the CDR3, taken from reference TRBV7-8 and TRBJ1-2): GAGVSQSPRYKVAKRGQDVALRCDPISGHVSLFWYQQALGQGPEFLTYFQNEAQLDKSGLPSDRFFAERPEGSVSTLKIQRTQQEDSAVYLCASSQGQGINFYGYTFGSGTRLTVV.

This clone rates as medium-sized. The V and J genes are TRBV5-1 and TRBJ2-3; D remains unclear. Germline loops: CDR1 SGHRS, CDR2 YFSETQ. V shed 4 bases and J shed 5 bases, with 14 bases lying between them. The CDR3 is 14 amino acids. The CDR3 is CASSPGLVLDTQYF. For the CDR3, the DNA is TGCGCCAGCAGCCCCGGTTTGGTGCTAGATACGCAGTATTTT.

The CDR3 DNA sequence: TGTGCCAGCAGCTTAGGCCCCTTTAACACTGAAGCTTTCTTT. Its translation is CASSLGPFNTEAFF. The chain uses TRBV11-1 and TRBJ1-1, with unresolved D. Trimming stripped 1 base from V and 2 bases from J, with 8 bases between. This CDR3 comprises 14 residues. CDR1 is SGHAT, CDR2 FQDESV, per germline (reference sequence).

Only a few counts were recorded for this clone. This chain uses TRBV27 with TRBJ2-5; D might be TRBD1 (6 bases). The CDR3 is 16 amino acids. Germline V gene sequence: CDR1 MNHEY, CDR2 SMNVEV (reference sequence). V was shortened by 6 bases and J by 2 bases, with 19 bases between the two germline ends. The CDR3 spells CASRALGNRVQETQYF. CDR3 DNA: TGTGCCAGCAGGGCCCTCGGCAACAGGGTTCAAGAGACCCAGTACTTC.

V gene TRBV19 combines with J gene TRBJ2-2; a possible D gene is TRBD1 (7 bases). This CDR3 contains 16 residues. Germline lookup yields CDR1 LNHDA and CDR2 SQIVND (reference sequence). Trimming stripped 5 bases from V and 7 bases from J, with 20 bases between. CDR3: CASSSRDRARGGELFF. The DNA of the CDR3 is TGTGCCAGTAGTTCTCGGGACAGAGCGCGGGGCGGGGAGCTGTTTTTT.